The rows below give T cell receptor beta chains drawn from one sample of a study of cytomegalovirus exposure and HLA in healthy donors. Data came from immunoSEQ multiplex PCR; TCRdb stores just in-frame clones and leaves some out. The sample includes under 140,000 clones, more than 70% of them seen just once. Sequenced material: PBMCs. The source of these receptors is an older woman in good health and CMV-seropositive. Both conserved end residues are trimmed from each CDR3.

TRBJ2-1	TRBV7-3	ASSLIVPSGGQFNEQF
TRBJ1-2	TRBV28	ASSLWAGNYGYT
TRBJ1-1	TRBV6-5	ASRKAGGTEAF
TRBJ2-7	TRBV21-1	ASSKVKGQRLHEQY
TRBJ2-2	TRBV28	ASSPLAGGLNTGELF
TRBJ1-5	TRBV15	ATSKEVYNQPQH
TRBJ1-1	TRBV27	ASSLEPGGWTEAF
TRBJ2-1	TRBV11-2	ASSLGGVDQPYNEQF
TRBJ2-2	TRBV11-2	ASSLVWGGANTGELF
TRBJ2-7	TRBV28	ASSSQGISYEQY
TRBJ2-7	TRBV15	ATSRDNSYEQY
TRBJ2-7	TRBV6-5	ASSYPDSSSEQY
TRBJ2-1	TRBV18	ASSPPGLGLYNEQF
TRBJ2-5	TRBV4-1	ASSQWTSLGETQY
TRBJ1-1	TRBV30	AWRDRGEGTEAF
TRBJ1-1	TRBV18	ASTWTGETEAF
TRBJ1-6	TRBV27	ASSFRGGSPLH
TRBJ2-1	TRBV2	ASSGTYHNEQF
TRBJ2-7	TRBV7-3	ASSFKAGGRQY
TRBJ1-2	TRBV4-1	ASSQGRGGAPYGYT
TRBJ1-1	TRBV9	ASSSPAGGSWNENTEAF
TRBJ2-5	TRBV10-1	ASSESRETQY
TRBJ2-4	TRBV6-5	ASEPGQGKNIQY
TRBJ2-1	TRBV15	ATSRDPGLAGSYNEQF
TRBJ2-5	TRBV6-5	ASSQGRGVETQY
TRBJ2-1	TRBV5-1	ASSLEGSAGYDEQF
TRBJ1-1	TRBV28	ASRRTERTEAF
TRBJ2-4	TRBV7-9	ASSIMRAGKNIQY
TRBJ2-3	TRBV5-4	ASSLVPWRGDTQY
TRBJ2-1	TRBV5-1	ASSLDLRVDNEQF
TRBJ2-7	TRBV7-9	SSSLVGGLAHEQY
TRBJ2-1	TRBV7-3	ASSFGGTEQF
TRBJ1-5	TRBV19	ASKREGNNQPQH
TRBJ2-1	TRBV2	ASSETGGSWIEEQF
-	TRBV5-4	ASSPGGFPYEQY
TRBJ1-4	TRBV7-2	ASSPRQGGGEKLF
TRBJ1-4	TRBV6-1	ASSGTGDQAEKLF
TRBJ1-6	TRBV29-1	SVLTDYNSPLH
TRBJ1-5	TRBV27	ASSPGMSGQPQH
TRBJ1-1	TRBV5-1	ASRQGSANTEAF
TRBJ2-5	TRBV7-8	ASSRLGGRETQY
TRBJ1-2	TRBV29-1	SVVDREKGYGYT
TRBJ2-1	TRBV7-3	ASSPTGTSGSNEQF
TRBJ2-7	TRBV5-1	ASSATGGRSYEQY
TRBJ2-5	TRBV29-1	SGGGGSGQETQY
TRBJ2-1	TRBV5-4	ASSEGGFSYNEQF
TRBJ2-3	TRBV5-1	ASSVDPTSTDTQY
TRBJ1-1	TRBV18	ASSLQANTEAF
TRBJ2-7	TRBV6-5	ATAMYSGSGYEQY
TRBJ2-1	TRBV7-3	ASSFGENEQF
TRBJ2-7	TRBV4-1	ASSRSGLVGDYEQY
TRBJ1-2	TRBV25-1	ASSLQGAQYGYT
TRBJ2-5	TRBV6-6	ASSYRDTEETQY
TRBJ2-1	TRBV4-1	ASSQGTSGSSRDEQF
TRBJ2-7	TRBV5-6	ASSRPGGGEQY
TRBJ2-1	TRBV27	ASGAQVGNPNEQF
TRBJ2-3	TRBV7-3	ASSLRRRNKTSSTDTQY
TRBJ1-5	TRBV7-2	ASSAQPQVGRPQH
TRBJ1-1	TRBV27	ASSFFSLGGKNTEAF